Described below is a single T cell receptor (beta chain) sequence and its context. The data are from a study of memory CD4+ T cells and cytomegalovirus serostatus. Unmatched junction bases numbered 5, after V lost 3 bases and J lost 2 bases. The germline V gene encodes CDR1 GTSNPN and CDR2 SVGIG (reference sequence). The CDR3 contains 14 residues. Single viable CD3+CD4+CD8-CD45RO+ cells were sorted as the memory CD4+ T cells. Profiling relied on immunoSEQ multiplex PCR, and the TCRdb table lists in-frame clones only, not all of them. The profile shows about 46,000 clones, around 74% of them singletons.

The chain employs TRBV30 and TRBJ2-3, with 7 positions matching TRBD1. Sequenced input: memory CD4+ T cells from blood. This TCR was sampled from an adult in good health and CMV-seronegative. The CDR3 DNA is TGTGCCTGGAGCAGAAGGGGGCCCACAGATACGCAGTATTTT. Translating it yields CAWSRRGPTDTQYF.